This T cell receptor (beta chain) is drawn from a study of T cells after somatic rescue of genetic block. Clones were sequenced by immunoSEQ multiplex PCR, and TCRdb holds only the in-frame ones, with some missing. The sample has 45,000 to 70,000 clones; approximately 96% are singletons. Germline values: CDR1 SGHAT, CDR2 FQNNGV. V lost 0 bases and J lost 4, with 18 bases in between. CDR3 length: 17 residues. The receptor comes from a child less than two years old. The gene calls are TRBV11-2 and TRBJ2-5; possible D gene TRBD2, 6 bases. Sequenced material: peripheral blood mononuclear cells (PBMCs). The CDR3 DNA reads TGTGCCAGCAGCTTAGATCGCGGCGGGACGGGGTTAGAGACCCAGTACTTC. Its protein product is CASSLDRGGTGLETQYF.